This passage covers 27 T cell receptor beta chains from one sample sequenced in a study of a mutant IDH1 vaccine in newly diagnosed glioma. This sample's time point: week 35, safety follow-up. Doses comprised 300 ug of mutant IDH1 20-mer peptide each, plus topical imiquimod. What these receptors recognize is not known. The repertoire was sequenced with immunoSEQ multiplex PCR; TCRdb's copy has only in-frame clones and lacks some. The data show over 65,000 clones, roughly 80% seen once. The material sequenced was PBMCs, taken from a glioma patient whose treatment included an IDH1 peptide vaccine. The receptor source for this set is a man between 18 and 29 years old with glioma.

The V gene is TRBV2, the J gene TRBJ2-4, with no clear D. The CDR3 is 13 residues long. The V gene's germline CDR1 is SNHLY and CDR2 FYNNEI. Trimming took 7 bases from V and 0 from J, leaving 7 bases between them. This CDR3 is CASKALAKNIQYF. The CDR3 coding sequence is TGTGCCAGCAAAGCCTTAGCCAAAAACATTCAGTACTTC.

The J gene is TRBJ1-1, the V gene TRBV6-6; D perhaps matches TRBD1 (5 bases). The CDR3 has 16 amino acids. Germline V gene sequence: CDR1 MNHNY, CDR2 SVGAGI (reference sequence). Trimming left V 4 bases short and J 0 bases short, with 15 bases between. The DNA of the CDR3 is TGTGCCAGCAGTTCCCCCCCACCGGGGGTGAACACTGAAGCTTTCTTT. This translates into CASSSPPPGVNTEAFF.

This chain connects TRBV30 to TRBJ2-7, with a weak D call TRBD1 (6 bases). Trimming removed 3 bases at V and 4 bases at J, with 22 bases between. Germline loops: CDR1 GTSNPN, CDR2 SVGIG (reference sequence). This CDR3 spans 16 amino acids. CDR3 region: CAWRLQGPRRGYEQYF. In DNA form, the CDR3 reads TGTGCCTGGAGGCTACAGGGCCCCCGCCGGGGATACGAGCAGTACTTC.

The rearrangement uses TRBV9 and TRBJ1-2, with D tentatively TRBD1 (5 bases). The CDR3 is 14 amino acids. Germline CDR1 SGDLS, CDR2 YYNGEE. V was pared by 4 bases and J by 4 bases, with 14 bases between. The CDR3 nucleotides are TGTGCCAGCAGCCCCGTTTGGGGGAGCTATGGCTACACCTTC. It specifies CASSPVWGSYGYTF.

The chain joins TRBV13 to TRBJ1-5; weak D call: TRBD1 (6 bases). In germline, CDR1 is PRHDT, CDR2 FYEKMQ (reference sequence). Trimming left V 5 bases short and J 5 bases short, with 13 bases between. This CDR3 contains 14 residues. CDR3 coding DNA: TGTGCCAGCAGCGAGGGGGTAGTACATCAGCCCCAGCATTTT. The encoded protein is CASSEGVVHQPQHF.

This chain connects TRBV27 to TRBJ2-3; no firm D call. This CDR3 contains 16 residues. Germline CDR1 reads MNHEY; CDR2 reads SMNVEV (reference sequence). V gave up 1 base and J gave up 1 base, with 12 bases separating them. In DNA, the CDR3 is TGTGCCAGCAGTTTATTAGGCTACTTCGGCACAGATACGCAGTATTTT. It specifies CASSLLGYFGTDTQYF.

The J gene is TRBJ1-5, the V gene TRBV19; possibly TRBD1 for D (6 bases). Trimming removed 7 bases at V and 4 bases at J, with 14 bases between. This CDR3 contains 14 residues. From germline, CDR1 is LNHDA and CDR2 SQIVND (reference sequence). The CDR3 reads CASNRQDPNQPQHF. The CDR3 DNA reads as TGTGCCAGTAACAGACAGGATCCGAATCAGCCCCAGCATTTT.

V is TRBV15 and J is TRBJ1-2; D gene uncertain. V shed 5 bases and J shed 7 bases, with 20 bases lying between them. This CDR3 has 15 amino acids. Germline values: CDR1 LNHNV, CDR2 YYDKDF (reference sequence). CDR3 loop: CATSPMDAGWFGYTF. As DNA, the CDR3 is TGTGCCACCAGCCCGATGGATGCAGGCTGGTTTGGCTACACCTTC.

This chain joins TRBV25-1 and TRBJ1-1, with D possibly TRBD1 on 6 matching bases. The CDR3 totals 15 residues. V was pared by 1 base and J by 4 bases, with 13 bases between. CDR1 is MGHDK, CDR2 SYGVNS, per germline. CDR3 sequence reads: CASSESHWGATEAFF. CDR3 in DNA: TGTGCCAGCAGTGAATCCCATTGGGGGGCCACTGAAGCTTTCTTT. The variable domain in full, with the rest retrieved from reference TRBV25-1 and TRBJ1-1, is EADIYQTPRYLVIGTGKKITLECSQTMGHDKMYWYQQDPGMELHLIHYSYGVNSTEKGDLSSESTVSRIRTEHFPLTLESARPSHTSQYLCASSESHWGATEAFFGQGTRLTVV.

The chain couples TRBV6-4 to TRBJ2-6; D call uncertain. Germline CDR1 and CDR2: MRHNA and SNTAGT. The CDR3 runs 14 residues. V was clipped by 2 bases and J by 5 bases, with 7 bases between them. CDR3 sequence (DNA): TGTGCCAGCAGTGACGAGGTCTGGGCCAACGTCCTGACTTTC. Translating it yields CASSDEVWANVLTF.

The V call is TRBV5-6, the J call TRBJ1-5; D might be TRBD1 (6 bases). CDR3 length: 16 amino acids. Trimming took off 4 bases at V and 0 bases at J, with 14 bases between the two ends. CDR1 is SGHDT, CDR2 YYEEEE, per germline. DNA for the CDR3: TGTGCCAGCAGCGGGGGCCGGGACTTTAGCAATCAGCCCCAGCATTTT. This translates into CASSGGRDFSNQPQHF.

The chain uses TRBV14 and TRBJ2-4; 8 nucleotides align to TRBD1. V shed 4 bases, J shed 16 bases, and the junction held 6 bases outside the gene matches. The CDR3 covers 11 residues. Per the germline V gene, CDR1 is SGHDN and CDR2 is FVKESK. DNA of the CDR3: TGTGCCAGCAGCCGGGGACAGGATACTTACTTC. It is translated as CASSRGQDTYF.

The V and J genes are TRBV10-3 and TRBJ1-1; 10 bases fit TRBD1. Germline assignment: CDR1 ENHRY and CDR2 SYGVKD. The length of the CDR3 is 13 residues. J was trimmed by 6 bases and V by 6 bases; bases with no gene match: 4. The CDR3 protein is CAISTGQGSEAFF. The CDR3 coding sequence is TGTGCCATCAGCACGGGACAGGGGTCTGAAGCTTTCTTT.

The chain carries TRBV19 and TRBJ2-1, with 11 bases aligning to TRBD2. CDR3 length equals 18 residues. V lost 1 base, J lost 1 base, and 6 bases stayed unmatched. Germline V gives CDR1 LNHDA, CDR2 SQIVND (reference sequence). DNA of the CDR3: TGTGCCAGTAGTATAGTACCCGGACTAGCGGGTTCCTACAATGAGCAGTTCTTC. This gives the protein CASSIVPGLAGSYNEQFF.

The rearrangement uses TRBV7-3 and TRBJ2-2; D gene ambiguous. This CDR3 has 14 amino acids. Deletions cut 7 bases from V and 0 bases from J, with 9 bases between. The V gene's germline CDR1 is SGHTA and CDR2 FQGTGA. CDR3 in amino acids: CASKKQTNTGELFF. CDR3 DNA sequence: TGTGCCAGCAAAAAACAGACGAACACCGGGGAGCTGTTTTTT.

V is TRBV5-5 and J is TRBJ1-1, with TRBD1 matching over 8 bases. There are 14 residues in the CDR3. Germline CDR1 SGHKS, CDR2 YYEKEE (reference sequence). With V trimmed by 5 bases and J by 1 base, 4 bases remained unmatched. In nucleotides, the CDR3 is TGTGCCAGCAGGCGGGGACAGGAGAACACTGAAGCTTTCTTT. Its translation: CASRRGQENTEAFF.

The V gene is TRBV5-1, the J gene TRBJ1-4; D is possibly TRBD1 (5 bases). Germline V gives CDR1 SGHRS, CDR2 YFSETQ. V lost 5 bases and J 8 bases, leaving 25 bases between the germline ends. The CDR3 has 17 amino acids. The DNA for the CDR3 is TGCGCCAGCAGTAGATCGGGGCTCCGTCAGGAGGAGGAAAAACTGTTTTTT. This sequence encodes CASSRSGLRQEEEKLFF.

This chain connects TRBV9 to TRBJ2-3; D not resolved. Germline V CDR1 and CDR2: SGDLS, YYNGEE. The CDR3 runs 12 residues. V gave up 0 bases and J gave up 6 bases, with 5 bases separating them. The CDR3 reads CASSVVQDTQYF. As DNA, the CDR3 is TGTGCCAGCAGCGTAGTCCAGGATACGCAGTATTTT.

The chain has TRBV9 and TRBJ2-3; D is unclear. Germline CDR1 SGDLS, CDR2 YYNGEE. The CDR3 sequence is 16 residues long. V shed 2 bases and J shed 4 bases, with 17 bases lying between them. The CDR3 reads CASSVRKETGADTQYF. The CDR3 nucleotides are TGTGCCAGCAGCGTCAGGAAAGAGACGGGTGCAGATACGCAGTATTTT.

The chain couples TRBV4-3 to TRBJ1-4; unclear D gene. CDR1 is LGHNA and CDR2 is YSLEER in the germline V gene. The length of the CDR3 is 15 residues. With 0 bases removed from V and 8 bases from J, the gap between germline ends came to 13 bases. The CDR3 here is CASSQDDLRWEKLFF. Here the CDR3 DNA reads TGCGCCAGCAGCCAAGATGACTTGAGATGGGAAAAACTGTTTTTT.

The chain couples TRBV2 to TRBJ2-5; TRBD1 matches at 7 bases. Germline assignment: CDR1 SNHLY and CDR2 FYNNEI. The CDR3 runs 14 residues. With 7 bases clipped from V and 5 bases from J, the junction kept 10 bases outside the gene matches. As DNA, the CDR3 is TGTGCCAGCACCCGACTACAGGGGCCGGAGACCCAGTACTTC. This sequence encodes CASTRLQGPETQYF. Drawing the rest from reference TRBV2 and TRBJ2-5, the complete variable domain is EPEVTQTPSHQVTQMGQEVILRCVPISNHLYFYWYRQILGQKVEFLVSFYNNEISEKSEIFDDQFSVERPDGSNFTLKIRSTKLEDSAMYFCASTRLQGPETQYFGPGTRLLVL.

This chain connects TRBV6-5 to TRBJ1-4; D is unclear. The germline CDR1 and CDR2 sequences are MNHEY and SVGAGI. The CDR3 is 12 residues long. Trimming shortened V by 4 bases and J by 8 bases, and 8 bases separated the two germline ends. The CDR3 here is CASSSSEEKLFF. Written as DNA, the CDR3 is TGTGCCAGCAGTTCCTCGGAGGAAAAACTGTTTTTT.

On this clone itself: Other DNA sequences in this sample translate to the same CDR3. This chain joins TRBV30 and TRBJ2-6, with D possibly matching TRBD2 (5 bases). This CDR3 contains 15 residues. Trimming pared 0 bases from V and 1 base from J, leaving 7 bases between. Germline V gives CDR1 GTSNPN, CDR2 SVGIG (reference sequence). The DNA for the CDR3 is TGTGCCTGGAGTGTCGGGGTGTCTGGGGCCAACGTCCTGACTTTC. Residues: CAWSVGVSGANVLTF.

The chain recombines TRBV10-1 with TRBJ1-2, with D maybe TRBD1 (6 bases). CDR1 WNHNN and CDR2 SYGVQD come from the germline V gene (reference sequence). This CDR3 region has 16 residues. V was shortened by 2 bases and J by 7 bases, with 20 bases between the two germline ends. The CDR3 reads CASSETSAGDHCGYTF. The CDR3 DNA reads TGCGCCAGCAGTGAGACGTCTGCAGGGGATCATTGTGGCTACACCTTC.

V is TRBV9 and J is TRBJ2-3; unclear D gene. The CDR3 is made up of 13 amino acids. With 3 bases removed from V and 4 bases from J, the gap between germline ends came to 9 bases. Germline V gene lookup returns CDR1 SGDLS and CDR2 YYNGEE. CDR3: CASSAAVPDTQYF. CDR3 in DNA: TGTGCCAGCAGCGCGGCTGTCCCAGATACGCAGTATTTT.

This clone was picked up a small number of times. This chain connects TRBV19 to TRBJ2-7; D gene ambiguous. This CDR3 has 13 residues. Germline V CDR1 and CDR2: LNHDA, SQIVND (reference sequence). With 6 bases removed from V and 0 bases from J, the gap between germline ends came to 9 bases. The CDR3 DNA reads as TGTGCCAGTAGAGGTCCAGCCTCCTACGAGCAGTACTTC. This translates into CASRGPASYEQYF. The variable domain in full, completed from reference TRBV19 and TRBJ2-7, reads DGGITQSPKYLFRKEGQNVTLSCEQNLNHDAMYWYRQDPGQGLRLIYYSQIVNDFQKGDIAEGYSVSREKKESFPLTVTSAQKNPTAFYLCASRGPASYEQYFGPGTRLTVT.

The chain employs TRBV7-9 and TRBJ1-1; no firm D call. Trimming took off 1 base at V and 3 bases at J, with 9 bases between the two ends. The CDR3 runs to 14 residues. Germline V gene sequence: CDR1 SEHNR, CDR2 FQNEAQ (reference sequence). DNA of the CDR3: TGTGCCAGCAGCTTAGAACAGACATACACTGAAGCTTTCTTT. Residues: CASSLEQTYTEAFF.